A single sample is the source of the 23 T cell receptor beta chains below, sequenced in a study of blood T cell repertoires in COVID-19. The method was immunoSEQ multiplex PCR; TCRdb's version includes in-frame clones alone and lacks a portion of them. The table has roughly 250,000 clones, around 90% seen once. Sequencing used PBMCs or T cells enriched from blood (not recorded which). The receptor set was obtained from a woman between 25 and 40 years old with acute COVID-19.

This clone was recorded a few times. The V and J genes are TRBV4-1 and TRBJ2-5; 7 bases agree with TRBD1. Per the germline V gene, CDR1 is MGHRA and CDR2 is YSYEKL. J gave up 0 bases and V 4 bases, and 2 bases lay outside the gene matches. This CDR3 comprises 14 residues. This chain's CDR3 is CASSPGQYQETQYF. The CDR3 DNA reads TGCGCCAGCAGCCCGGGACAGTACCAAGAGACCCAGTACTTC.

The rearrangement links TRBV6-5 to TRBJ1-1; D is unresolved. V was shortened by 3 bases and J by 2 bases, with 13 bases between the two germline ends. Germline V gives CDR1 MNHEY, CDR2 SVGAGI. The CDR3 has 15 amino acids. CDR3 protein: CASSYSVLANTEAFF. The CDR3, as DNA: TGTGCCAGCAGTTATAGTGTCCTCGCCAACACTGAAGCTTTCTTT.

The chain recombines TRBV15 with TRBJ1-3; D remains unclear. The V gene lost 0 bases and the J gene lost 0 bases, with 6 bases spanning the gap. Germline V gives CDR1 LNHNV, CDR2 YYDKDF (reference sequence). This CDR3 has 15 amino acids. The DNA of the CDR3 is TGTGCCACCAGCAGAGAACTGCTCTCTGGAAACACCATATATTTT. Translating gives CATSRELLSGNTIYF.

V is TRBV5-1 and J is TRBJ2-1; D gene unclear. Trimming took off 2 bases at V and 5 bases at J, with 8 bases between the two ends. Germline-derived CDR1 and CDR2 are SGHRS and YFSETQ. The CDR3 length is 13 residues. CDR3 bases: TGCGCCAGCAGCTTTCTGTCTAACAATGAGCAGTTCTTC. Protein product: CASSFLSNNEQFF.

The V and J genes are TRBV11-2 and TRBJ2-1, with TRBD1 matching 10 bases. The CDR3 loop spans 15 amino acids. The J segment lost 2 bases and the V segment lost 4 bases, leaving 2 bases of the junction unmatched. Germline V lookup: CDR1 SGHAT, CDR2 FQNNGV. This CDR3 reads CASSSGTGAYNEQFF. The CDR3 region has the DNA TGTGCCAGCAGCTCCGGGACAGGGGCCTACAATGAGCAGTTCTTC.

The rearrangement links TRBV30 to TRBJ1-2, with TRBD1 matching 10 bases. CDR3 size: 13 residues. The junction had 7 bases not matched to a gene; V was cut back by 6 bases and J by 6 bases. CDR1 is GTSNPN, CDR2 SVGIG, per germline (reference sequence). The CDR3 reads CACHRDRGDGYTF. For the CDR3, the DNA is TGTGCCTGTCACCGGGACAGGGGTGATGGCTACACCTTC.

This clone has just a few counts. This chain joins TRBV6-5 and TRBJ1-6; D is undetermined. CDR3 length: 16 amino acids. Germline lookup yields CDR1 MNHEY and CDR2 SVGAGI. V gave up 4 bases and J gave up 14 bases, with 24 bases separating them. The CDR3 sequence: CASSSREKAGKFTLHF. The CDR3 region has the DNA TGTGCCAGCAGTTCTCGCGAGAAAGCGGGAAAATTCACCCTCCACTTT.

The V and J genes are TRBV4-2 and TRBJ2-6; D is possibly TRBD2 (6 bases). Per the germline V gene, CDR1 is LGHNA and CDR2 is YNFKEQ. There are 16 residues in the CDR3. Trimming shortened V by 3 bases and J by 1 base, and 10 bases separated the two germline ends. The CDR3 here is CASSQPGGSGANVLTF. The CDR3 nucleotides are TGTGCCAGCAGCCAGCCCGGGGGTTCTGGGGCCAACGTCCTGACTTTC.

The V call is TRBV5-6, the J call TRBJ2-3, with D possibly matching TRBD2 (6 bases). The CDR3 runs 14 residues. From germline, CDR1 is SGHDT and CDR2 YYEEEE. The V end lost 7 bases, the J end lost 1 base, and 13 bases lay between the germline ends. CDR3 bases: TGTGCCAGCTGGGGGATAGCGGGCACAGATACGCAGTATTTT. Translating it yields CASWGIAGTDTQYF. Complete variable domain (other parts from reference TRBV5-6 and TRBJ2-3): DAGVTQSPTHLIKTRGQQVTLRCSPKSGHDTVSWYQQALGQGPQFIFQYYEEEERQRGNFPDRFSGHQFPNYSSELNVNALLLGDSALYLCASWGIAGTDTQYFGPGTRLTVL.

V and J are TRBV20-1 and TRBJ2-3, with 9 bases that match TRBD2. J was trimmed by 2 bases and V by 3 bases; bases with no gene match: 18. Germline loops: CDR1 DFQATT, CDR2 SNEGSKA (reference sequence). The CDR3 runs to 19 residues. The chain's CDR3 is CSASPFLAGRGSLTDTQYF. DNA for the CDR3: TGCAGTGCTAGTCCCTTTCTAGCGGGAAGGGGGTCTCTCACAGATACGCAGTATTTT.

The J gene is TRBJ2-1, the V gene TRBV6-6; TRBD1 matches at 7 bases. V shed 5 bases and J 4 bases; nucleotides not matched to a gene: 8. The length of the CDR3 is 15 residues. The germline V gene encodes CDR1 MNHNY and CDR2 SVGAGI (reference sequence). The CDR3 DNA reads as TGTGCCAGCAGTAAACAGGGGCCCGAATACAATGAGCAGTTCTTC. Translating gives CASSKQGPEYNEQFF.

This chain uses TRBV28 with TRBJ2-1; 10 nucleotides align to TRBD2. CDR3 size: 13 residues. Losses at the gene ends were 7 bases for V and 8 bases for J; bases not matched to a gene: 5. Germline V CDR1 and CDR2: MDHEN, SYDVKM. In DNA, the CDR3 is TGTGCCAGCACTAGCGGGGGAAGGGATGAGCAGTTCTTC. Its protein product is CASTSGGRDEQFF.

The genes are TRBV11-3 and TRBJ2-5; D is perhaps TRBD2 (6 bases). This CDR3 is built from 15 residues. V lost 2 bases to trimming and J lost 5 bases, with 15 bases between them. CDR1 is SGHNT, CDR2 YENEEA, per germline. In nucleotides, the CDR3 is TGTGCCAGCAGCTTAACTAGCAGCGCCTTGGAGACCCAGTACTTC. Protein product: CASSLTSSALETQYF. Based on the CDR3 plus reference TRBV11-3 and TRBJ2-5, the full variable domain is EAGVVQSPRYKIIEKKQPVAFWCNPISGHNTLYWYLQNLGQGPELLIRYENEEAVDDSQLPKDRFSAERLKGVDSTLKIQPAELGDSAVYLCASSLTSSALETQYFGPGTRLLVL.

This sequence joins TRBV27 and TRBJ2-1; 7 nucleotides line up with TRBD2. V trimming: 8 bases; J trimming: 0 bases; junction bases outside the gene matches: 7. Germline V gives CDR1 MNHEY, CDR2 SMNVEV (reference sequence). The CDR3 contains 15 residues. CDR3 amino acids: CASAIIAGSYNEQFF. For the CDR3, the DNA is TGTGCCAGCGCAATTATAGCGGGCTCCTACAATGAGCAGTTCTTC.

The V and J genes are TRBV19 and TRBJ2-1; 13 bases are shared with TRBD2. Germline assignment: CDR1 LNHDA and CDR2 SQIVND (reference sequence). V lost 6 bases and J lost 7; bases outside the gene matches: 9. The CDR3 is made up of 16 amino acids. CDR3 loop: CASSLRLAGGKNEQFF. The CDR3 DNA is TGTGCCAGTAGCCTCCGACTAGCGGGGGGCAAAAATGAGCAGTTCTTC. Full variable domain (rest looked up from reference TRBV19 and TRBJ2-1): DGGITQSPKYLFRKEGQNVTLSCEQNLNHDAMYWYRQDPGQGLRLIYYSQIVNDFQKGDIAEGYSVSREKKESFPLTVTSAQKNPTAFYLCASSLRLAGGKNEQFFGPGTRLTVL.

This clone showed up just once. V and J are TRBV7-9 and TRBJ2-5; perhaps TRBD1 as D (5 bases). There are 13 residues in the CDR3. V was trimmed by 5 bases and J by 2 bases, leaving 9 bases between them. Germline CDR1 reads SEHNR; CDR2 reads FQNEAQ (reference sequence). The chain's CDR3 is CASSVGAQETQYF. The CDR3 DNA sequence: TGTGCCAGCAGCGTTGGGGCACAAGAGACCCAGTACTTC. Filled out from reference TRBV7-9 and TRBJ2-5, the complete variable domain reads DTGVSQNPRHKITKRGQNVTFRCDPISEHNRLYWYRQTLGQGPEFLTYFQNEAQLEKSRLLSDRFSAERPKGSFSTLEIQRTEQGDSAMYLCASSVGAQETQYFGPGTRLLVL.

The genes are TRBV7-6 and TRBJ1-4, with a possible D match to TRBD1 (5 bases). This CDR3 is built from 18 residues. The V end was cut by 5 bases, the J end by 3 bases, with 22 bases between. Germline assignment: CDR1 SGHVS and CDR2 FNYEAQ. The CDR3 region is CASSQGAGRSGSNEKLFF. CDR3 nucleotides: TGTGCCAGCAGCCAGGGAGCGGGGCGTTCTGGATCTAATGAAAAACTGTTTTTT.

The CDR3 is CASSKGATEAFF. The CDR3 bases are TGTGCCAGCAGCAAAGGGGCTACTGAAGCTTTCTTT. The chain recombines TRBV9 with TRBJ1-1; D might be TRBD1 (5 bases). From germline, CDR1 is SGDLS and CDR2 YYNGEE. With 4 bases removed from V and 5 bases from J, the gap between germline ends came to 9 bases. This CDR3 comprises 12 residues.

The chain recombines TRBV6-6 with TRBJ2-3, with D possibly TRBD2 on 5 matching bases. The germline V gene encodes CDR1 MNHNY and CDR2 SVGAGI (reference sequence). This CDR3 has 15 residues. V lost 4 bases and J 4 bases, leaving 15 bases between the germline ends. The CDR3 spells CASSCLLKRADTQYF. The CDR3 DNA reads as TGTGCCAGCAGTTGCTTACTAAAGAGGGCAGATACGCAGTATTTT.

The gene calls are TRBV18 and TRBJ2-6, with D uncertain. V was cut by 3 bases and J by 1 base, with 13 bases left in between. This CDR3 has 17 amino acids. Germline CDR1 reads KGHSH; CDR2 reads LQKENI. The CDR3 DNA sequence: TGTGCCAGCTCACCCCTTCCTGTGACATCTGGGGCCAACGTCCTGACTTTC. This sequence encodes CASSPLPVTSGANVLTF.

The chain links TRBV2 to TRBJ1-5; the match to TRBD1 covers 7 bases. The germline V gene encodes CDR1 SNHLY and CDR2 FYNNEI. The V and J ends lost 6 bases and 5 bases, in that order; junction bases with no gene match: 7. The CDR3 is 14 amino acids. In DNA form, the CDR3 reads TGTGCCAGCAGCGGGACAGCCGTCTATCAGCCCCAGCATTTT. It codes for CASSGTAVYQPQHF.

The chain couples TRBV7-2 to TRBJ2-3; 9 nucleotides agree with TRBD2. The ends lost 2 bases at V and 5 bases at J; junction bases unmatched: 8. Germline values: CDR1 SGHTA, CDR2 FQGNSA. The CDR3 runs to 16 residues. The DNA of the CDR3 is TGTGCCAGCAGCTTATTTGAGCGGGGGGCAAGAGATACGCAGTATTTT. The encoded protein is CASSLFERGARDTQYF.

This chain connects TRBV29-1 to TRBJ2-7; 8 nucleotides align to TRBD2. Germline CDR1 SQVTM, CDR2 ANQGSEA. The CDR3 totals 11 residues. V shed 8 bases, J shed 4 bases, and the junction held 4 bases outside the gene matches. The CDR3 sequence is CSFREGYEQYF. In DNA form, the CDR3 reads TGCAGCTTCCGGGAGGGGTACGAGCAGTACTTC.